This T cell receptor beta chain emerged from a study of graft-versus-host responses after intestinal transplantation. Generated by immunoSEQ multiplex PCR, the TCRdb table keeps only in-frame clones and is missing some. The table lists over 60,000 clones, about nine tenths of them singletons. The CDR3 runs to 15 residues. V was pared by 6 bases and J by 5 bases, with 19 bases between. The germline V gene has CDR1 MNHNY and CDR2 SVGAGI (reference sequence). Sample: bone marrow, taken approximately 740 days after intestinal transplantation. This rearrangement joins TRBV6-6 to TRBJ1-1; tentatively, D is TRBD1 (5 bases). The TCR comes from a human patient who received an intestinal transplant, so some T cells may come from the graft donor. DNA for the CDR3: TGTGCCAGCAGGAGAGACCAGGGATCGGGGACTGAAGCTTTCTTT. This translates into CASRRDQGSGTEAFF.